One sample yielded the 16 T cell receptor beta chains listed below, sequenced in a study of blood T cell repertoires in COVID-19. The repertoire was sequenced with immunoSEQ multiplex PCR; TCRdb's copy has only in-frame clones and lacks some. The sample has a few hundred thousand clones, 75% to 90% seen once. The material sequenced was PBMCs or T cells enriched from blood (not recorded which). The receptors shown here come from a young man who had recovered from COVID-19.

This rearrangement joins TRBV3-1 (or the pseudogene TRBV3-2) to TRBJ1-2, with D uncertain. Trimming took off 0 bases at V and 8 bases at J, with 13 bases between the two ends. The CDR3 contains 14 residues. CDR1 and CDR2 (germline): LGHDT, YNNKEL (reference sequence). The CDR3: CASSQDATAGGYTF. The CDR3 nucleotides read TGTGCCAGCAGCCAAGATGCGACGGCGGGAGGCTACACCTTC.

The chain has TRBV5-4 and TRBJ1-1; no clear D. The CDR3 has 14 amino acids. Germline assignment: CDR1 SGHNT and CDR2 YYREEE (reference sequence). With 4 bases removed from V and 2 bases from J, the gap between germline ends came to 12 bases. The CDR3 DNA is TGTGCCAGCAGCCCCGGCCGGGGAAACACTGAAGCTTTCTTT. Amino acids: CASSPGRGNTEAFF.

This chain links TRBV27 with TRBJ2-7; 7 bases agree with TRBD1. Germline V lookup: CDR1 MNHEY, CDR2 SMNVEV (reference sequence). This CDR3 is built from 14 residues. V lost 5 bases to trimming and J lost 0 bases; unmatched junction nucleotides: 4. This CDR3 is CASSGTESSYEQYF. CDR3 DNA sequence: TGTGCCAGCAGTGGGACAGAGAGCTCCTACGAGCAGTACTTC.

The chain links TRBV5-1 to TRBJ2-3; 14 bases map to TRBD2. The CDR3 is made up of 16 amino acids. Trimming removed 3 bases from V and 1 base from J; junction bases left unmatched: 1. Germline V gene lookup returns CDR1 SGHRS and CDR2 YFSETQ. The chain's CDR3 is CASSSGLAGGTDTQYF. The CDR3, as DNA: TGCGCCAGCAGCTCGGGACTAGCGGGGGGCACAGATACGCAGTATTTT.

The V call is TRBV6-5, the J call TRBJ2-7, with a tentative D call TRBD1 (5 bases). The length of the CDR3 is 15 residues. Germline V gives CDR1 MNHEY, CDR2 SVGAGI. Trimming cost V 4 bases and J 0 bases, with 13 bases left between them. CDR3 coding DNA: TGTGCCAGCAGTTCCCTGGGGCAATACTCCTACGAGCAGTACTTC. Protein product: CASSSLGQYSYEQYF.

This chain connects TRBV5-4 to TRBJ2-5; 7 nucleotides line up with TRBD2. The CDR3 runs 12 residues. V shed 7 bases, J shed 2 bases, and the junction held 2 bases outside the gene matches. Germline V gene data show CDR1 as SGHNT and CDR2 as YYREEE (reference sequence). The CDR3 DNA sequence: TGTGCCAGCCGGGACTATCAAGAGACCCAGTACTTC. Residues: CASRDYQETQYF.

The V and J genes are TRBV4-2 and TRBJ2-3, with a possible D match to TRBD2 (6 bases). V lost 4 bases and J lost 1, with 12 bases in between. The CDR3 consists of 15 residues. The germline V gene encodes CDR1 LGHNA and CDR2 YNFKEQ. The CDR3 region is CASSPLLAGTDTQYF. The CDR3, as DNA: TGTGCCAGCAGCCCCCTTTTAGCGGGCACAGATACGCAGTATTTT.

V is TRBV30 and J is TRBJ1-2; 10 bases align to TRBD1. Germline-derived CDR1 and CDR2 are GTSNPN and SVGIG (reference sequence). Germline trimming cut 7 bases from V and 7 bases from J; bases unmatched to any gene: 9. The CDR3 spans 13 residues. CDR3 coding DNA: TGTGCCTTTTACCCCCGGGACAGGGGTGGCTACACCTTC. Its protein is CAFYPRDRGGYTF.

This chain uses TRBV6-5 with TRBJ2-7; 7 bases are a match to TRBD1. CDR3 length: 13 residues. CDR1 is MNHEY, CDR2 SVGAGI, per germline. Germline trimming cut 8 bases from V and 1 base from J; bases unmatched to any gene: 5. The CDR3 sequence: CASDTGVSYEQYF. As DNA, the CDR3 is TGTGCCAGCGATACAGGGGTTTCCTACGAGCAGTACTTC.

The chain employs TRBV6-5 and TRBJ2-7, with D perhaps TRBD2 (5 bases). Trimming took off 0 bases at V and 2 bases at J, with 11 bases between the two ends. The CDR3 spans 15 residues. The germline gives CDR1 MNHEY, CDR2 SVGAGI. As DNA, the CDR3 is TGTGCCAGCAGTTACTCCTCGGGAACCCCCTACGAGCAGTACTTC. Amino acids: CASSYSSGTPYEQYF.

This CDR3 reads CASSDVRLNTEAFF. The CDR3 nucleotides are TGCGCCAGCAGTGATGTGCGGTTGAACACTGAAGCTTTCTTT. V and J are TRBV10-2 and TRBJ1-1; D is ambiguous. Trimming shortened V by 3 bases and J by 0 bases, and 8 bases separated the two germline ends. CDR1 and CDR2 (germline): WSHSY, SAAADI. The CDR3 is 14 residues long.

This CDR3 reads CASSYSSGSGIGTGELFF. The CDR3 bases are TGTGCCAGCAGTTACTCGTCCGGTAGCGGGATCGGCACCGGGGAGCTGTTTTTT. The gene calls are TRBV6-2 or TRBV6-3 and TRBJ2-2; 8 bases agree with TRBD2. Trimming at V came to 0 bases and at J to 4 bases, leaving 10 bases not matched to a gene. The CDR3 is made up of 18 amino acids. The germline CDR1 and CDR2 sequences are MNHEY and SVGEGT.

The chain carries TRBV27 and TRBJ1-3; a possible D gene is TRBD1 (5 bases). Trimming took off 6 bases at V and 4 bases at J, with 19 bases between the two ends. The CDR3 length is 16 residues. Germline assignment: CDR1 MNHEY and CDR2 SMNVEV (reference sequence). The CDR3 is CASSPRSGTWGNTIYF. In nucleotides, the CDR3 is TGTGCCAGCAGCCCCCGGTCGGGGACTTGGGGAAACACCATATATTTT.

The chain uses TRBV3-1 (or the pseudogene TRBV3-2) and TRBJ2-1, with 11 nucleotides matching TRBD2. After removal of 4 bases from V and 6 bases from J, the junction contained 11 bases not matched to a gene. The germline CDR1 and CDR2 sequences are LGHDT and YNNKEL (reference sequence). The CDR3 sequence is 17 residues long. The CDR3 spells CASSLWASGGSRNEQFF. The DNA of the CDR3 is TGTGCCAGCAGCCTGTGGGCTAGCGGGGGGTCCCGCAATGAGCAGTTCTTC.

The CDR3 DNA sequence: TGTGCCAGCAGCCCTAGCGGAGGGTTGTCTGGCACCGGGGAGCTGTTTTTT. It codes for CASSPSGGLSGTGELFF. J is TRBJ2-2 and V is TRBV7-9; 7 bases line up with TRBD2. Germline CDR1 SEHNR, CDR2 FQNEAQ (reference sequence). This CDR3 is 17 amino acids long. Losses at the gene ends were 5 bases for V and 4 bases for J; bases not matched to a gene: 13.

The sample holds one count of this clone. In DNA form, the CDR3 reads TGTGCCAGCAGCCCTCGCGACCAGGTTGAAACTGAAGCTTTCTTT. Encoded protein: CASSPRDQVETEAFF. The chain combines TRBV7-9 with TRBJ1-1; D uncertain. This CDR3 has 15 amino acids. With 5 bases removed from V and 5 bases from J, the gap between germline ends came to 18 bases. Germline CDR1 reads SEHNR; CDR2 reads FQNEAQ (reference sequence).